This T cell receptor (beta chain) was sequenced during a study of OX40 agonist ivuxolimab in advanced cancers. Only one count was recorded for this clone. TCRdb's table, derived via immunoSEQ multiplex PCR, lists solely in-frame clones and lacks some. There are 90,000 to 100,000 clones in the sample; roughly 89% occur only once, and approximately 0.36% lies in the top ten. The V gene's germline CDR1 is SGDLS and CDR2 YYNGEE. V shed 4 bases, J shed 4 bases, and the junction held 11 bases outside the gene matches. The CDR3 consists of 16 residues. The clonotype comes from an adult with an advanced solid tumor such as melanoma, head and neck, liver or kidney cancer. Material: CD4+ or CD8+ T cells sorted from blood, obtained in a trial of the OX40 agonist ivuxolimab. The J gene is TRBJ1-1, the V gene TRBV9; 9 positions agree with TRBD1. Here the CDR3 reads CASSPGQGPPLTEAFF. For the CDR3, the DNA is TGTGCCAGCAGCCCGGGACAGGGCCCCCCCCTCACTGAAGCTTTCTTT.